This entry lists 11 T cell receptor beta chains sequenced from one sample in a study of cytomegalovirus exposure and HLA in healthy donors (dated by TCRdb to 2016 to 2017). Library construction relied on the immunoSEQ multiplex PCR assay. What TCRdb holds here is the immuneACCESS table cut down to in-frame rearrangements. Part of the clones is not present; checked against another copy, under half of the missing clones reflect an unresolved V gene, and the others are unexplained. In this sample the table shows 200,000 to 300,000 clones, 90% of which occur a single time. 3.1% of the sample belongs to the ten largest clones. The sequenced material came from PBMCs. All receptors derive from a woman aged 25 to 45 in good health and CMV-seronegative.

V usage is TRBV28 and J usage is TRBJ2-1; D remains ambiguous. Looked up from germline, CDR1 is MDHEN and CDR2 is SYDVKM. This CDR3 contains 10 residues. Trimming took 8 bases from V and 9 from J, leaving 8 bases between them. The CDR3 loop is CASGRFEQFF. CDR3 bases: TGTGCCAGCGGACGGTTTGAGCAGTTCTTC.

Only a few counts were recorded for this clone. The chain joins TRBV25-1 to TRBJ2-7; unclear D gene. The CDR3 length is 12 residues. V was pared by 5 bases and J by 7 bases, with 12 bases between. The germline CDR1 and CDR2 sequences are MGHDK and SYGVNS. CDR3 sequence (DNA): TGTGCCAGCAGTCCCGGGCTTCAGGAGCAGTACTTC. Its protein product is CASSPGLQEQYF.

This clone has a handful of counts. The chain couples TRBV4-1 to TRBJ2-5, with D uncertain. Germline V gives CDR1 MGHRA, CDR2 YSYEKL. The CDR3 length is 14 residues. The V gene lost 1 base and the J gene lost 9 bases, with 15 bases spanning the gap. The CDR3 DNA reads TGCGCCAGCAGCCAAGCCGGGCCGCCAAAAGCCCAGTACTTC. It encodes CASSQAGPPKAQYF.

This chain's CDR3 is CASSQGTSGSKETQYF. CDR3 in DNA: TGCGCCAGCAGCCAAGGGACTAGCGGGAGTAAAGAGACCCAGTACTTC. This chain connects TRBV4-3 to TRBJ2-5; 13 bases are a match to TRBD2. V lost 1 base to trimming and J lost 3 bases; unmatched junction nucleotides: 2. The CDR3 loop spans 16 amino acids. Germline V lookup: CDR1 LGHNA, CDR2 YSLEER.

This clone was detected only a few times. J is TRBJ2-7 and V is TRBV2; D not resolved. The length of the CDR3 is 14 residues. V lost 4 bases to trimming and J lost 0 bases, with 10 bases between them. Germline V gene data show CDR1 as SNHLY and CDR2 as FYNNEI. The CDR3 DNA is TGTGCCAGCAGTGCTCACCAAGTCTCCTACGAGCAGTACTTC. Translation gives CASSAHQVSYEQYF.

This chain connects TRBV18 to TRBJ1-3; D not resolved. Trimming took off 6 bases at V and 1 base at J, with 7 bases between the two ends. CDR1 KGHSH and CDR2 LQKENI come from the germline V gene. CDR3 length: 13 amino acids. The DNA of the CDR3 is TGTGCCAGCTCCCTCGATTCTGGAAACACCATATATTTT. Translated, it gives CASSLDSGNTIYF.

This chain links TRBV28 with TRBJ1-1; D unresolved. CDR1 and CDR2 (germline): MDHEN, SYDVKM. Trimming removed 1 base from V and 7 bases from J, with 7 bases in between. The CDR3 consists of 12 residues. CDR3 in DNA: TGTGCCAGCAGTTTATTGGGGAGTGAAGCTTTCTTT. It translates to CASSLLGSEAFF.

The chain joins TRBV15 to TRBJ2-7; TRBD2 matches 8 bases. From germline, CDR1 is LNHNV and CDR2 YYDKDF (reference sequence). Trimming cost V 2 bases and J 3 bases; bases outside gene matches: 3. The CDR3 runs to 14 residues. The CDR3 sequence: CATSRLSGSYEQYF. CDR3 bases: TGTGCCACCAGCAGACTAAGCGGGAGCTACGAGCAGTACTTC.

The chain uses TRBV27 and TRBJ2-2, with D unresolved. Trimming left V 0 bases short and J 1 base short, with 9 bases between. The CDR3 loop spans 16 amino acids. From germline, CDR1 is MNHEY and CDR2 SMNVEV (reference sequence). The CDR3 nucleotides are TGTGCCAGCAGTTTATCAAGGCCAGGGAACACCGGGGAGCTGTTTTTT. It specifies CASSLSRPGNTGELFF.

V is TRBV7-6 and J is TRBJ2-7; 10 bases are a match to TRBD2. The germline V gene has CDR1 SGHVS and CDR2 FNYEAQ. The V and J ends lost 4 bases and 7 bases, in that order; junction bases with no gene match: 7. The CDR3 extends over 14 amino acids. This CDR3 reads CASSYLAGANEQYF. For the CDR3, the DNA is TGTGCCAGCAGCTATCTAGCGGGAGCTAATGAGCAGTACTTC.

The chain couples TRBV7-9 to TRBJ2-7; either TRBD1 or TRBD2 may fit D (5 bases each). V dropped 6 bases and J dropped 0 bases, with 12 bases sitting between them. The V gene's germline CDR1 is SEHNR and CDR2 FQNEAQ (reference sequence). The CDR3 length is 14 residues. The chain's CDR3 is CASSYGTVSYEQYF. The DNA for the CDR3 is TGTGCCAGCAGTTACGGGACCGTCTCCTACGAGCAGTACTTC.